The 21 T cell receptor beta chains presented below share a single source sample, sequenced in a study of CD8+ T cells in alopecia areata. After isolation, RNA underwent reverse transcription to generate cDNA as the sequencing template. Using immunoSEQ multiplex PCR, the repertoire was profiled, and TCRdb retains in-frame clones only, with some absent. The data contain around 270,000 clones, roughly 50% of them singletons. Sample treatment: oral pan-JAK inhibitor, 5-10 mg twice daily. Here the sequenced sample was CD4+ T cells sorted from blood, taken at week 24, from a patient treated with tofacitinib. The receptors derive from a human donor with alopecia areata.

The V call is TRBV30, the J call TRBJ2-7, with 8 positions matching TRBD1. CDR1 is GTSNPN, CDR2 SVGIG, per germline (reference sequence). The V and J ends lost 5 bases and 3 bases, in that order; junction bases with no gene match: 3. This CDR3 region has 12 residues. CDR3 sequence: CAWGQGGYEQYF. As DNA, the CDR3 is TGTGCCTGGGGACAGGGAGGCTACGAGCAGTACTTC.

The chain recombines TRBV2 with TRBJ2-5; D possibly uses TRBD1 or TRBD2 (5 bases each). The CDR3 has 15 amino acids. V was pared by 4 bases and J by 5 bases, with 17 bases between. Germline-derived CDR1 and CDR2 are SNHLY and FYNNEI. The CDR3 DNA follows: TGTGCCAGCAGTGGGGACGGATTTTCGGTCGAGACCCAGTACTTC. Translating gives CASSGDGFSVETQYF.

This clone was detected once. The V call is TRBV6-6, the J call TRBJ2-7, with D perhaps matching TRBD2 (5 bases). Per germline, CDR1 MNHNY and CDR2 SVGAGI (reference sequence). The CDR3 spans 11 residues. V gave up 8 bases and J gave up 4 bases, with 9 bases separating them. DNA for the CDR3: TGTGCCAGCGGGAGCAATTACGAGCAGTACTTC. Amino acid sequence: CASGSNYEQYF.

This chain connects TRBV5-4 to TRBJ2-1; TRBD2 aligns across 8 bases. Germline assignment: CDR1 SGHNT and CDR2 YYREEE (reference sequence). The length of the CDR3 is 16 residues. The trim removed 4 bases at V and 0 bases at J, leaving 6 bases unmatched. This CDR3 is CASSGSGVRSYNEQFF. In DNA form, the CDR3 reads TGTGCCAGCAGCGGTAGCGGGGTTCGCTCCTACAATGAGCAGTTCTTC. The variable domain in full, completed from reference TRBV5-4 and TRBJ2-1, reads ETGVTQSPTHLIKTRGQQVTLRCSSQSGHNTVSWYQQALGQGPQFIFQYYREEENGRGNFPPRFSGLQFPNYSSELNVNALELDDSALYLCASSGSGVRSYNEQFFGPGTRLTVL.

The chain links TRBV25-1 to TRBJ1-2, with 9 bases that match TRBD1. V shed 6 bases, J shed 1 base, and the junction held 9 bases outside the gene matches. Looked up from germline, CDR1 is MGHDK and CDR2 is SYGVNS. CDR3 length equals 16 residues. The CDR3 here is CASSPGQGPINYGYTF. The CDR3 DNA follows: TGTGCCAGCAGCCCGGGACAGGGACCAATTAACTATGGCTACACCTTC.

The CDR3 DNA is TGTGCCAGCAGCTTGATACTCGGAGATACGCAGTATTTT. It encodes CASSLILGDTQYF. The chain has TRBV7-6 and TRBJ2-3; no reliable D call. This CDR3 region has 13 residues. CDR1 and CDR2 (germline): SGHVS, FNYEAQ. V was pared by 3 bases and J by 5 bases, with 9 bases between.

J is TRBJ2-5 and V is TRBV7-9; D is uncertain. V was trimmed by 5 bases and J by 4 bases, leaving 11 bases between them. CDR1 is SEHNR and CDR2 is FQNEAQ in the germline V gene (reference sequence). This CDR3 has 13 amino acids. CDR3 DNA sequence: TGTGCCAGCAGCGTCCAGGTGGGAGAGACCCAGTACTTC. Amino acid sequence: CASSVQVGETQYF. Drawing the rest from reference TRBV7-9 and TRBJ2-5, the complete variable domain is DTGVSQNPRHKITKRGQNVTFRCDPISEHNRLYWYRQTLGQGPEFLTYFQNEAQLEKSRLLSDRFSAERPKGSFSTLEIQRTEQGDSAMYLCASSVQVGETQYFGPGTRLLVL.

The chain joins TRBV27 to TRBJ2-6; 7 bases are a match to TRBD2. CDR3 length equals 18 residues. After removal of 4 bases from V and 1 base from J, the junction contained 10 bases not matched to a gene. Germline V gives CDR1 MNHEY, CDR2 SMNVEV (reference sequence). The chain's CDR3 is CASSSRGGTTSGANVLTF. Here the CDR3 DNA reads TGTGCCAGCAGTTCCCGGGGAGGGACTACTTCTGGGGCCAACGTCCTGACTTTC.

This clone occurred a few times. The chain links TRBV30 to TRBJ1-2, with D hard to call. Germline V gene data show CDR1 as GTSNPN and CDR2 as SVGIG (reference sequence). Trimming left V 3 bases short and J 4 bases short, with 18 bases between. This CDR3 region has 15 residues. CDR3 nucleotide sequence: TGTGCCTGGAGGTTTCCAGGACCCACTGGCTATGGCTACACCTTC. Protein product: CAWRFPGPTGYGYTF.

This sequence joins TRBV27 and TRBJ2-1, with a weak D call TRBD1 (5 bases). The V gene's germline CDR1 is MNHEY and CDR2 SMNVEV (reference sequence). Trimming removed 2 bases from V and 2 bases from J, with 10 bases in between. This CDR3 has 15 residues. The CDR3 DNA is TGTGCCAGCAGTTTAGTTCAGGGTACCTACAATGAGCAGTTCTTC. This gives the protein CASSLVQGTYNEQFF.

The chain recombines TRBV29-1 with TRBJ2-1; TRBD1 aligns across 9 bases. The CDR3 has 14 residues. The V segment lost 4 bases and the J segment 6 bases; nucleotides outside the gene matches: 7. The V gene's germline CDR1 is SQVTM and CDR2 ANQGSEA. The CDR3 nucleotides are TGCAGCGTTGTCGGGACAGGGTTTGTCAATGAGCAGTTCTTC. This encodes CSVVGTGFVNEQFF.

There are a few counts of this clone. The chain recombines TRBV5-1 with TRBJ2-3; D possibly corresponds to TRBD2 (7 bases). This CDR3 has 17 residues. Looked up from germline, CDR1 is SGHRS and CDR2 is YFSETQ. The V and J ends lost 4 bases and 0 bases respectively, with 18 bases between them. CDR3 nucleotide sequence: TGCGCCAGCAGCGGCCTACAGGGAGCGGGAAGCACAGATACGCAGTATTTT. This encodes CASSGLQGAGSTDTQYF.

The V gene is TRBV27, the J gene TRBJ1-6; weak D call: TRBD1 (5 bases). Between the trimmed V and J ends, which lost 6 bases and 6 bases, there was a span of 24 bases. The CDR3 contains 18 residues. Germline V CDR1 and CDR2: MNHEY, SMNVEV (reference sequence). The CDR3 bases are TGTGCCAGCAGGGCGGGGGGTTCGGGGTTAGCCGGTAATTCACCCCTCCACTTT. Protein: CASRAGGSGLAGNSPLHF.

This clone was observed a few times. The chain employs TRBV4-3 and TRBJ2-2; 9 positions match TRBD1. The CDR3 is made up of 15 amino acids. V shed 3 bases, J shed 5 bases, and the junction held 4 bases outside the gene matches. The germline gives CDR1 LGHNA, CDR2 YSLEER. The CDR3 reads CASSQGTGKTGELFF. The DNA for the CDR3 is TGCGCCAGCAGCCAGGGGACAGGGAAAACCGGGGAGCTGTTTTTT.

The chain has TRBV7-2 and TRBJ1-2; tentatively, D is TRBD1 (5 bases). CDR1 is SGHTA, CDR2 FQGNSA, per germline. Trimming shortened V by 0 bases and J by 6 bases, and 8 bases separated the two germline ends. The CDR3 runs to 13 residues. CDR3 in amino acids: CASSLAGAHGYTF. CDR3 DNA sequence: TGTGCCAGCAGCTTAGCAGGGGCCCATGGCTACACCTTC.

In its sample, this clone was seen once. The chain has TRBV2 and TRBJ2-5; no definite D call. In germline, CDR1 is SNHLY, CDR2 FYNNEI. This CDR3 is built from 14 residues. V was shortened by 6 bases and J by 1 base, with 12 bases between the two germline ends. The CDR3 spells CASSPAPAQETQYF. CDR3 DNA: TGTGCCAGCAGCCCCGCCCCGGCCCAAGAGACCCAGTACTTC.

This sequence joins TRBV30 and TRBJ1-1; 10 bases align to TRBD1. The CDR3 has 14 residues. From germline, CDR1 is GTSNPN and CDR2 SVGIG (reference sequence). The V segment lost 3 bases and the J segment 1 base; nucleotides outside the gene matches: 2. The CDR3 sequence is CAWRGTGANTEAFF. The DNA for the CDR3 is TGTGCCTGGAGGGGGACAGGGGCGAACACTGAAGCTTTCTTT.

In its sample, this clone was seen a few times. The rearrangement uses TRBV28 and TRBJ1-2; D is ambiguous. Germline CDR1 is MDHEN and CDR2 is SYDVKM. Trimming cost V 4 bases and J 2 bases, with 14 bases left between them. The CDR3 length is 15 residues. The CDR3: CASSSSQSINYGYTF. In nucleotides, the CDR3 is TGTGCCAGCAGTTCCTCCCAGAGCATAAACTATGGCTACACCTTC.

This rearrangement joins TRBV5-1 to TRBJ2-3; D is unclear. Trimming took 1 base from V and 6 from J, leaving 9 bases between them. In germline, CDR1 is SGHRS, CDR2 YFSETQ. The CDR3 covers 13 residues. The CDR3 sequence: CASSLTWRDTQYF. The CDR3 DNA reads as TGCGCCAGCAGCTTGACCTGGCGGGATACGCAGTATTTT. Together with reference TRBV5-1 and TRBJ2-3, the CDR3 gives the full variable domain: KAGVTQTPRYLIKTRGQQVTLSCSPISGHRSVSWYQQTPGQGLQFLFEYFSETQRNKGNFPGRFSGRQFSNSRSEMNVSTLELGDSALYLCASSLTWRDTQYFGPGTRLTVL.

This clone was observed a handful of times. The chain recombines TRBV5-1 with TRBJ2-1; D uncertain. Deletions cut 0 bases from V and 5 bases from J, with 6 bases between. The CDR3 is made up of 13 amino acids. From germline, CDR1 is SGHRS and CDR2 YFSETQ. In DNA, the CDR3 is TGCGCCAGCAGCTTGGTTGGGAACAATGAGCAGTTCTTC. Residues: CASSLVGNNEQFF.

V gene TRBV11-2 combines with J gene TRBJ2-5; no definite D call. The CDR3 loop spans 14 amino acids. The germline V gene encodes CDR1 SGHAT and CDR2 FQNNGV. Between the trimmed V and J ends, which lost 1 base and 5 bases, there was a span of 11 bases. The CDR3 DNA reads TGTGCCAGCAGCTTAGTAGGGTTGAGGGAGACCCAGTACTTC. Translating it yields CASSLVGLRETQYF. The full variable domain, its missing parts supplied by reference TRBV11-2 and TRBJ2-5, is EAGVAQSPRYKIIEKRQSVAFWCNPISGHATLYWYQQILGQGPKLLIQFQNNGVVDDSQLPKDRFSAERLKGVDSTLKIQPAKLEDSAVYLCASSLVGLRETQYFGPGTRLLVL.